The 26 T cell receptor beta chains given below trace back to one sample, sequenced in a study of T cell responses to AZD1222 COVID-19 vaccine. Repertoires were generated with immunoSEQ multiplex PCR, while TCRdb's copy carries only in-frame clones and drops some. The sample lists 150,000 or so clones, around 90% seen once, with about 1.4% in the top ten. Sequenced here: peripheral blood, sampled on day 0 of AZD1222 vaccination. The source is an adult in good health.

This clone was observed once. CDR3 nucleotides: TGTGCCAGCAGCGTAGCCTGGGGGTCCTATGGCTACACCTTC. Its protein product is CASSVAWGSYGYTF. The chain recombines TRBV9 with TRBJ1-2; TRBD1 might be the D (5 bases). CDR1 is SGDLS, CDR2 YYNGEE, per germline. This CDR3 comprises 14 residues. Trimming took 0 bases from V and 4 from J, leaving 10 bases between them. The whole variable domain, filled in from reference TRBV9 and TRBJ1-2, reads DSGVTQTPKHLITATGQRVTLRCSPRSGDLSVYWYQQSLDQGLQFLIQYYNGEERAKGNILERFSAQQFPDLHSELNLSSLELGDSALYFCASSVAWGSYGYTFGSGTRLTVV.

The chain uses TRBV6-5 and TRBJ2-1, with TRBD1 as a possible D gene (6 bases). Germline V gene data show CDR1 as MNHEY and CDR2 as SVGAGI. Trimming took off 6 bases at V and 8 bases at J, with 14 bases between the two ends. The CDR3 extends over 13 amino acids. The CDR3 DNA reads TGTGCCAGCAGAGAGGGGGTGGGGGATGAGCAGTTCTTC. Its translation: CASREGVGDEQFF.

The J gene is TRBJ2-3, the V gene TRBV7-2; D is ambiguous. This CDR3 region has 14 residues. Germline values: CDR1 SGHTA, CDR2 FQGNSA. V lost 5 bases to trimming and J lost 1 base, with 10 bases between them. The CDR3 region has the DNA TGTGCCAGCAGCCTGGGTTGGGGCACAGATACGCAGTATTTT. Its protein is CASSLGWGTDTQYF.

The genes are TRBV20-1 and TRBJ2-5; D perhaps matches TRBD1 (5 bases). This CDR3 has 11 residues. Looked up from germline, CDR1 is DFQATT and CDR2 is SNEGSKA (reference sequence). In DNA form, the CDR3 reads TGCAGCAGTGATCAGGGCGAGACCCAGTACTTC. Amino acid sequence: CSSDQGETQYF.

This clone was detected once. This chain uses TRBV20-1 with TRBJ1-2; a possible D gene is TRBD1 (5 bases). CDR1 and CDR2 from the germline V gene are DFQATT and SNEGSKA (reference sequence). This CDR3 is built from 14 residues. Between the trimmed V and J ends, which lost 3 bases and 6 bases, there was a span of 17 bases. For the CDR3, the DNA is TGCAGTGCTAGTTCCGGGGGTGTTTTGGATGGCTACACCTTC. As protein: CSASSGGVLDGYTF.

This chain links TRBV29-1 with TRBJ1-2; no definite D call. The CDR3 loop spans 14 amino acids. CDR1 and CDR2 from the germline V gene are SQVTM and ANQGSEA. The germline V and J ends were trimmed by 4 bases and 8 bases, with 20 bases remaining between them. In DNA, the CDR3 is TGCAGCGTTGCGCCGGGCCGAGACCGTTCCGGCTACACCTTC. This sequence encodes CSVAPGRDRSGYTF. Full variable domain (remainder filled in from reference TRBV29-1 and TRBJ1-2): SAVISQKPSRDICQRGTSLTIQCQVDSQVTMMFWYRQQPGQSLTLIATANQGSEATYESGFVIDKFPISRPNLTFSTLTVSNMSPEDSSIYLCSVAPGRDRSGYTFGSGTRLTVV.

This chain uses TRBV2 with TRBJ1-1; tentatively, D is TRBD1 (5 bases). The CDR3 sequence is 12 residues long. CDR1 and CDR2 from the germline V gene are SNHLY and FYNNEI. Trimming left V 11 bases short and J 3 bases short, with 13 bases between. The CDR3 bases are TGTGCCGCCGAGGGGACGGACACTGAAGCTTTCTTT. It yields the protein CAAEGTDTEAFF. The variable domain in full, completed from reference TRBV2 and TRBJ1-1, reads EPEVTQTPSHQVTQMGQEVILRCVPISNHLYFYWYRQILGQKVEFLVSFYNNEISEKSEIFDDQFSVERPDGSNFTLKIRSTKLEDSAMYFCAAEGTDTEAFFGQGTRLTVV.

This clone was recorded only once. The chain couples TRBV2 to TRBJ2-2; no reliable D call. Germline V lookup: CDR1 SNHLY, CDR2 FYNNEI. V was shortened by 3 bases and J by 2 bases, with 7 bases between the two germline ends. There are 14 residues in the CDR3. The CDR3 sequence: CASSDRRNTGELFF. CDR3 sequence (DNA): TGTGCCAGCAGTGACAGAAGAAACACCGGGGAGCTGTTTTTT. Filled out from reference TRBV2 and TRBJ2-2, the complete variable domain reads EPEVTQTPSHQVTQMGQEVILRCVPISNHLYFYWYRQILGQKVEFLVSFYNNEISEKSEIFDDQFSVERPDGSNFTLKIRSTKLEDSAMYFCASSDRRNTGELFFGEGSRLTVL.

The V and J genes are TRBV7-2 and TRBJ2-1; possible D gene TRBD2, 5 bases. V was shortened by 0 bases and J by 8 bases, with 17 bases between the two germline ends. CDR1 is SGHTA, CDR2 FQGNSA, per germline. This CDR3 has 16 residues. In DNA form, the CDR3 reads TGTGCCAGCAGCTTAGCAGGGAGCACTAGTTTGTATGAGCAGTTCTTC. Amino acid sequence: CASSLAGSTSLYEQFF.

The chain carries TRBV30 and TRBJ1-6; 9 nucleotides agree with TRBD1. The CDR3 length is 15 residues. The V gene end was trimmed by 4 bases and the J gene end by 9 bases; junction bases not matched to a gene: 10. The germline CDR1 and CDR2 sequences are GTSNPN and SVGIG (reference sequence). In nucleotides, the CDR3 is TGTGCCTGGACTCGGGACAGGGCGTCGGGTTCACCCCTCCACTTT. It specifies CAWTRDRASGSPLHF.

V gene TRBV4-3 combines with J gene TRBJ1-2, with 9 bases lining up with TRBD1. The V segment lost 4 bases and the J segment 5 bases; nucleotides outside the gene matches: 8. This CDR3 contains 15 residues. The germline V gene encodes CDR1 LGHNA and CDR2 YSLEER. The CDR3 nucleotides read TGCGCCAGCAGCCCACAGGGGGCAAAAGGTTATGGCTACACCTTC. It encodes CASSPQGAKGYGYTF.

This clone came up once. CDR3 residues: CASNREQGKQPQHF. CDR3 DNA sequence: TGTGCCAGCAACAGGGAACAGGGAAAGCAGCCCCAGCATTTT. V usage is TRBV2 and J usage is TRBJ1-5; D is possibly TRBD1 (6 bases). V was clipped by 7 bases and J by 7 bases, with 17 bases between them. Germline V gene data show CDR1 as SNHLY and CDR2 as FYNNEI. This CDR3 contains 14 residues.

This chain joins TRBV15 and TRBJ2-1, with unresolved D. V gave up 5 bases and J gave up 5 bases, with 19 bases separating them. The length of the CDR3 is 16 residues. CDR1 is LNHNV, CDR2 YYDKDF, per germline (reference sequence). The chain's CDR3 is CATSPPAQTYHNEQFF. Here the CDR3 DNA reads TGTGCCACCAGCCCCCCCGCCCAGACCTACCACAATGAGCAGTTCTTC.

CDR3 sequence reads: CASSLDRQGWSFF. CDR3 coding DNA: TGTGCCAGCAGCTTGGACCGACAGGGGTGGTCTTTCTTT. The genes are TRBV7-2 and TRBJ1-1, with 8 bases that match TRBD1. The length of the CDR3 is 13 residues. From germline, CDR1 is SGHTA and CDR2 FQGNSA. Losses at the gene ends were 3 bases for V and 12 bases for J; bases not matched to a gene: 9.

The chain links TRBV2 to TRBJ1-5, with unresolved D. The germline CDR1 and CDR2 sequences are SNHLY and FYNNEI. CDR3 length: 12 residues. V lost 8 bases and J lost 4, with 9 bases in between. The CDR3 coding sequence is TGTGCCAGCTCGGGTCCTAATCAGCCCCAGCATTTT. It codes for CASSGPNQPQHF.

This CDR3 reads CASSHRAGVKTEAFF. CDR3 coding DNA: TGTGCCAGCAGCCATCGAGCGGGGGTTAAGACTGAAGCTTTCTTT. The rearrangement joins TRBV11-2 to TRBJ1-1; D perhaps matches TRBD1 (5 bases). There are 15 residues in the CDR3. CDR1 is SGHAT and CDR2 is FQNNGV in the germline V gene. V lost 5 bases, J lost 5 bases, and 18 bases lay in between.

The V call is TRBV7-9, the J call TRBJ1-2; D ambiguous. V lost 4 bases and J lost 7, with 13 bases in between. CDR1 and CDR2 (germline): SEHNR, FQNEAQ (reference sequence). This CDR3 is built from 13 residues. The CDR3 loop is CASSWSVLSGYTF. The CDR3 nucleotides read TGTGCCAGCAGCTGGAGCGTGCTCTCTGGCTACACCTTC.

This chain uses TRBV3-1 (or the pseudogene TRBV3-2) with TRBJ2-7, with TRBD1 matching over 8 bases. The V and J ends lost 4 bases and 2 bases, in that order; junction bases with no gene match: 10. CDR3 size: 16 residues. The germline gives CDR1 LGHDT, CDR2 YNNKEL (reference sequence). CDR3 nucleotide sequence: TGTGCCAGCAGCCCGCCCCCCGAGACAGGGGCCTACGAGCAGTACTTC. Protein product: CASSPPPETGAYEQYF.

The gene calls are TRBV27 and TRBJ2-6; D gene unclear. CDR1 and CDR2 (germline): MNHEY, SMNVEV (reference sequence). The ends were cut back, 4 bases at V and 0 bases at J, with 7 bases in the middle. The CDR3 has 15 amino acids. The CDR3 protein is CASSSPSSGANVLTF. The CDR3 region has the DNA TGTGCCAGCAGTTCGCCGAGCTCTGGGGCCAACGTCCTGACTTTC.

The V gene is TRBV4-3, the J gene TRBJ2-2; TRBD2 agrees at 14 bases. The germline CDR1 and CDR2 sequences are LGHNA and YSLEER. The CDR3 is made up of 18 amino acids. With V trimmed by 3 bases and J by 1 base, 4 bases remained unmatched. The CDR3 sequence is CASSQGTSGSRNTGELFF. The CDR3 bases are TGCGCCAGCAGCCAGGGGACTAGCGGGAGCCGGAACACCGGGGAGCTGTTTTTT.

V and J are TRBV30 and TRBJ1-2, with unresolved D. V lost 2 bases to trimming and J lost 1 base, with 17 bases between them. Per germline, CDR1 GTSNPN and CDR2 SVGIG (reference sequence). The CDR3 is 16 residues long. This CDR3 is CAWSPKGPGFNYGYTF. Here the CDR3 DNA reads TGTGCCTGGAGTCCCAAGGGCCCTGGCTTTAACTATGGCTACACCTTC.

The rearrangement joins TRBV30 to TRBJ2-3; TRBD2 agrees at 13 bases. Germline CDR1 is GTSNPN and CDR2 is SVGIG (reference sequence). J was trimmed by 1 base and V by 0 bases; bases with no gene match: 1. The CDR3 is made up of 16 amino acids. CDR3 coding DNA: TGTGCCTGGAGTGTAGGGACTAGCGGGGGCACAGATACGCAGTATTTT. This translates into CAWSVGTSGGTDTQYF.

The chain recombines TRBV5-8 with TRBJ1-5, with D possibly matching TRBD1 (6 bases). Germline lookup yields CDR1 SGHTS and CDR2 YDEGEE. V dropped 4 bases and J dropped 5 bases, with 16 bases sitting between them. The CDR3 totals 15 residues. In DNA form, the CDR3 reads TGTGCCAGCAGCCGAGGGGGGGGACCCCATCAGCCCCAGCATTTT. Translating gives CASSRGGGPHQPQHF.

The rearrangement joins TRBV30 to TRBJ1-2, with 8 positions matching TRBD1. CDR1 GTSNPN and CDR2 SVGIG come from the germline V gene (reference sequence). V was pared by 4 bases and J by 5 bases, with 9 bases of the junction left unmatched. CDR3 size: 14 residues. In nucleotides, the CDR3 is TGTGCCTGGATCGGGACAGGCGGCGCTTATGGCTACACCTTC. This gives the protein CAWIGTGGAYGYTF.

The J gene is TRBJ2-2, the V gene TRBV10-3; D is perhaps TRBD1 (6 bases). CDR1 is ENHRY and CDR2 is SYGVKD in the germline V gene. The CDR3 totals 13 residues. Trimming took 5 bases from V and 6 from J, leaving 10 bases between them. The CDR3 DNA reads as TGTGCCATCAGTAACAGGGTCCCCGGGGAGCTGTTTTTT. Its protein is CAISNRVPGELFF.

The chain combines TRBV6-4 with TRBJ1-2; no reliable D call. The ends were cut back, 6 bases at V and 0 bases at J, with 14 bases in the middle. This CDR3 is 15 amino acids long. CDR1 MRHNA and CDR2 SNTAGT come from the germline V gene. The CDR3 DNA reads TGTGCCAGCAGCCCGGAACGCTCTACTAACTATGGCTACACCTTC. Translation gives CASSPERSTNYGYTF.